These T cell receptor beta chains were read from a single sample in a study of cytomegalovirus exposure and HLA in healthy donors. TCRdb's copy holds only in-frame clones and misses some; the assay was immunoSEQ multiplex PCR. The sample has some 150,000 clones; about 83% are singletons. The sequencing input was PBMCs. Receptors were obtained from a woman aged 40 to 50 in good health and CMV-seronegative. Each CDR3 is given with its conserved first and last residue. Each record gives: clone size, D gene, V gene, J gene, CDR3 DNA, CDR3 protein. D genes are given only for firm matches. Clone size is stated in some rows and not others, as once, few, many or a class when expanded.

abundance: -
d_gene: -
v_gene: TRBV11-2
j_gene: TRBJ2-7
CDR3nt: TGTGCCAGCAGCTTAGATCGGTCCTACGAGCAGTACTTC
CDR3aa: CASSLDRSYEQYF

abundance: -
d_gene: -
v_gene: TRBV29-1
j_gene: TRBJ2-1
CDR3nt: TGCAGCGTTGAAGTCCAAAGACTCGAATCCAATGAGCAGTTCTTC
CDR3aa: CSVEVQRLESNEQFF

abundance: -
d_gene: TRBD1
v_gene: TRBV5-1
j_gene: TRBJ1-1
CDR3nt: TGCGCCAGCAGCTCGGGACAGGTGAACACTGAAGCTTTCTTT
CDR3aa: CASSSGQVNTEAFF

abundance: -
d_gene: TRBD1
v_gene: TRBV7-7
j_gene: TRBJ1-2
CDR3nt: TGTGCTAGCAGCTTCCGGGACAGACGAAACTATGGCTACACCTTC
CDR3aa: CASSFRDRRNYGYTF

abundance: few
d_gene: -
v_gene: TRBV27
j_gene: TRBJ1-1
CDR3nt: TGTGCCAGCAGTTTATCGATTGGCAGAGGGAACACTGAAGCTTTCTTT
CDR3aa: CASSLSIGRGNTEAFF

abundance: -
d_gene: -
v_gene: TRBV19
j_gene: TRBJ1-2
CDR3nt: TGTGCCAGTACGGGGGGCGGGCAACGGCATGGCTACACCTTC
CDR3aa: CASTGGGQRHGYTF

abundance: few
d_gene: -
v_gene: TRBV6-6
j_gene: TRBJ2-7
CDR3nt: TGTGCCAGCAAAGGCGGGGGCCTCGAGCAGTACTTC
CDR3aa: CASKGGGLEQYF

abundance: -
d_gene: TRBD1
v_gene: TRBV7-9
j_gene: TRBJ1-1
CDR3nt: TGTGCCAGCAGCTTAGGACAGGGGGCGGACACTGAAGCTTTCTTT
CDR3aa: CASSLGQGADTEAFF

abundance: -
d_gene: -
v_gene: TRBV5-1
j_gene: TRBJ2-3
CDR3nt: TGCGCCAGCAGCTTATTCGCAGATACGCAGTATTTT
CDR3aa: CASSLFADTQYF

abundance: -
d_gene: -
v_gene: TRBV5-8
j_gene: TRBJ2-1
CDR3nt: TGTGCCAGCAGCCCCGAACGGGTGTATGAGCAGTTCTTC
CDR3aa: CASSPERVYEQFF

abundance: -
d_gene: TRBD2
v_gene: TRBV10-3
j_gene: TRBJ2-7
CDR3nt: TGTGCCATCAGTGAGTCGTCGAGCGGGAGAGATGAAGAGCAGTACTTC
CDR3aa: CAISESSSGRDEEQYF

abundance: -
d_gene: TRBD2
v_gene: TRBV28
j_gene: TRBJ2-7
CDR3nt: TGTGCCAGCAAGGCGGCGGGGGGCCCCTACGAGCAGTACTTC
CDR3aa: CASKAAGGPYEQYF

abundance: -
d_gene: TRBD1
v_gene: TRBV6-5
j_gene: TRBJ1-2
CDR3nt: TGTGCCAGCAGAGAAGGGGGGACAGTAGGCTACACCTTC
CDR3aa: CASREGGTVGYTF

abundance: -
d_gene: -
v_gene: TRBV28
j_gene: TRBJ1-4
CDR3nt: TGTGCCAGCAGTGGCCTACAGGGCATCCTAGAAAAACTGTTTTTT
CDR3aa: CASSGLQGILEKLFF

abundance: -
d_gene: TRBD1
v_gene: TRBV28
j_gene: TRBJ2-1
CDR3nt: TGTGCCAGCAGTTCTCCAGGGGGCGGTGCGGCCAATGAGCAGTTCTTC
CDR3aa: CASSSPGGGAANEQFF

abundance: -
d_gene: TRBD1
v_gene: TRBV19
j_gene: TRBJ1-5
CDR3nt: TGTGCCAGTAGGGGACAGGGGGGGCCCCAGCATTTT
CDR3aa: CASRGQGGPQHF

abundance: once
d_gene: TRBD1
v_gene: TRBV11-2
j_gene: TRBJ2-1
CDR3nt: TGTGCCAGCACAGGACAGGGCTTGGATGAGCAGTTCTTC
CDR3aa: CASTGQGLDEQFF